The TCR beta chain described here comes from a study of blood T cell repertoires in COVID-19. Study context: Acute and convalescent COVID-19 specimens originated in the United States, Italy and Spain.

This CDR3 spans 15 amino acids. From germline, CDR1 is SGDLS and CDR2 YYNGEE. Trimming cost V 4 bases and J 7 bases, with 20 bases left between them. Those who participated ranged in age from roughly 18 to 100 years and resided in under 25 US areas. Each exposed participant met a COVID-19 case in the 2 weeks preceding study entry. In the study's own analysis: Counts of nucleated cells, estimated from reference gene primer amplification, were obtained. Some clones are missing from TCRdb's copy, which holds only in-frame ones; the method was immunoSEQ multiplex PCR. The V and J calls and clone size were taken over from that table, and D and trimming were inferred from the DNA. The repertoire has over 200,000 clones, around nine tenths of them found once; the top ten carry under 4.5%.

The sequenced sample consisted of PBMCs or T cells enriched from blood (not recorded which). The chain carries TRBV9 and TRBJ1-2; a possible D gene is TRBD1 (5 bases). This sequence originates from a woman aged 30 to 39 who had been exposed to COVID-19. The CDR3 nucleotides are TGTGCCAGCAGCCCCCGTGCTGACAGCCACACTGGCTACACCTTC. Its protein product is CASSPRADSHTGYTF.